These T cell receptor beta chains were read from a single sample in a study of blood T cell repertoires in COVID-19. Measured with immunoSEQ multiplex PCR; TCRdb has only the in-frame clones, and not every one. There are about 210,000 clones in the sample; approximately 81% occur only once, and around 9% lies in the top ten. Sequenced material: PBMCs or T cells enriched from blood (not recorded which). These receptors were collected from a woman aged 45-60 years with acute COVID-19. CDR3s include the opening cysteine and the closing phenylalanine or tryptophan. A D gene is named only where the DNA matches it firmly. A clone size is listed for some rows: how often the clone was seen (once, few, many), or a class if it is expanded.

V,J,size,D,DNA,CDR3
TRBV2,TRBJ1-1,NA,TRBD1,TGTGCCAGCAAAACAGGGGGTGTTGGCACTGAAGCTTTCTTT,CASKTGGVGTEAFF
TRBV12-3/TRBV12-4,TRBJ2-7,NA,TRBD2,TGTGCCAGCAGTTTGGGCGGGAGCTACGAGCAGTACTTC,CASSLGGSYEQYF
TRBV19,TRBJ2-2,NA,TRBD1,TGTGCCAGTAGTCGAATCCACAGGGGACCACCGAACACCGGGGAGCTGTTTTTT,CASSRIHRGPPNTGELFF
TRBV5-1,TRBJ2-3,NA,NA,TGCGCCAGCAGCCGAAACGCGGCCGGGAACACAGATACGCAGTATTTT,CASSRNAAGNTDTQYF
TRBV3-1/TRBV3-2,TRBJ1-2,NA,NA,TGTGCCAGCAGCCACCTAGACAGAACGCAATATGGCTACACCTTC,CASSHLDRTQYGYTF
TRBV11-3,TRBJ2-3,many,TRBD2,TGTGCCAGCAGCTTAGTGTGGGCTAGCGGCTTGGATACGCAGTATTTT,CASSLVWASGLDTQYF
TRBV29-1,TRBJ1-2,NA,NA,TGCAGCGTTGAACGACGGGGGGCCCCCTATGGCTACACCTTC,CSVERRGAPYGYTF
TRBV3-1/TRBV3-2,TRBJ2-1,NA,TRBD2,TGTGCCAGCAGCCGTCTGGCGGGAGGGCCCCCGAGCTCCTACAATGAGCAGTTCTTC,CASSRLAGGPPSSYNEQFF
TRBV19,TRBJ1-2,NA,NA,TGTGCCAGTAGTCAGCCAGGGAAGGTCTCGGGCTACACCTTC,CASSQPGKVSGYTF
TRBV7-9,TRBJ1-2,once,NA,TGTGCCAGCAGCTCAGGTGGGAGTAACTATGGCTACACCTTC,CASSSGGSNYGYTF
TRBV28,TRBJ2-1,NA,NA,TGTGCCAGCACCCAGGGTACAGCGAGAGATGAGCAGTTCTTC,CASTQGTARDEQFF
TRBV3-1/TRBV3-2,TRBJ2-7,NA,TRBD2,TGTGCCAGCAGCCAAGGTCTGACTAGCGGTCAGAGCTCCTACGAGCAGTACTTC,CASSQGLTSGQSSYEQYF
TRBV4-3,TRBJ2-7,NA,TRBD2,TGCGCCAGCAGCCAAGCCTGGGAGGTGCCAACGGGAGGGCAGTACTTC,CASSQAWEVPTGGQYF
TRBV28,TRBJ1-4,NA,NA,TGTGCCAGCAGCAGAACCAGGGGACCCCTTGAAAAACTGTTTTTT,CASSRTRGPLEKLFF
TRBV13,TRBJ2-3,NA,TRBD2,TGTGCCAGCAGCGAAGGGACTAGCGAGCGCACAGATACGCAGTATTTT,CASSEGTSERTDTQYF
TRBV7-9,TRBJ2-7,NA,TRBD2,TGTGCCAGCAGCCTCGAACCGGGACTAGTGTACGAGCAGTACTTC,CASSLEPGLVYEQYF
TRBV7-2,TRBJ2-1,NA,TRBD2,TGTGCCAGCAGCTTTAGGTCGGGAGGCCTAGGGGAGCAGTTCTTC,CASSFRSGGLGEQFF
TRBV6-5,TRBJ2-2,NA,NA,TGTGCCAGCAGTTCGACAGGCCCCCCATGGGAGCTGTTTTTT,CASSSTGPPWELFF
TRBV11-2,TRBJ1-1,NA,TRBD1,TGTGCCAGCAGCGTACAGGGGACCGACACTGAAGCTTTCTTT,CASSVQGTDTEAFF
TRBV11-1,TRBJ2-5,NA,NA,TGTGCCAGCAGCTTAGTCCTGGACAGAGAGACCCAGTACTTC,CASSLVLDRETQYF
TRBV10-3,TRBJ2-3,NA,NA,TGTGCCATCAGCCCTGGACAGACAGATACGCAGTATTTT,CAISPGQTDTQYF
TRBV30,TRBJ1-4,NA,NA,TGTGCCTGGAGTGATAACCGGGGGGCTGAAAAACTGTTTTTT,CAWSDNRGAEKLFF
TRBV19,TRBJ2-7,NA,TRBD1,TGTGCCAGTGGGCAGGGGGTCTCCTACGAGCAGTACTTC,CASGQGVSYEQYF
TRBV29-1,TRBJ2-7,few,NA,TGCAGCGTTCGACTGGGTATCTACGAGCAGTACTTC,CSVRLGIYEQYF
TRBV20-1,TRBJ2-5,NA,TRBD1,TGCAGTGCTAGTCCCCCCGGGACAGGTGCCCAGTACTTC,CSASPPGTGAQYF
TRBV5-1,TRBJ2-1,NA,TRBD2,TGCGCCAGCAGTTATAGCGGGACTTCCTACAATGAGCAGTTCTTC,CASSYSGTSYNEQFF
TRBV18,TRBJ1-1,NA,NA,TGTGCCAGCTCACCGATTCCACAAGAAGCTTTCTTT,CASSPIPQEAFF
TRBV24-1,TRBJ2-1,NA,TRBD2,TGTGCCACCAGTCATAGCGGGGCGAGATCTAATGAGCAGTTCTTC,CATSHSGARSNEQFF
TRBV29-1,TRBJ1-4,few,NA,TGCAGCGTTCGTGGAGCAACTAATGAAAAACTGTTTTTT,CSVRGATNEKLFF
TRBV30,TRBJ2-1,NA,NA,TGTGCCTGTGAACAGCAAACCTACAATGAGCAGTTCTTC,CACEQQTYNEQFF
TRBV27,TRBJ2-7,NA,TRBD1,TGTGCCAGCAGTTCCACGGACAGGTACTACGAGCAGTACTTC,CASSSTDRYYEQYF
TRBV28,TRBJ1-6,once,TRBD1,TGTGCCAGCAGCCTTACACAGGGGGCCCTCCACTTT,CASSLTQGALHF
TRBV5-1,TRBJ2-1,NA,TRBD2,TGCGCCAGCAGCTTGGTAGGTAGCGGGAGGATCAATGAGCAGTTCTTC,CASSLVGSGRINEQFF
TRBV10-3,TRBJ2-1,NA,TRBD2,TGTGCCATCAGTGATTCCTTGGGCGGGGGAGCCTACAATGAGCAGTTCTTC,CAISDSLGGGAYNEQFF
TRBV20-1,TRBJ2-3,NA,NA,TGCAGTGCTAGAGAGCGGGATACGCAGTATTTT,CSARERDTQYF
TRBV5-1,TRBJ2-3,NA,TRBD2,TGCGCCACCTCTAGCGGGAGGCCAGGGACAGATACGCAGTATTTT,CATSSGRPGTDTQYF
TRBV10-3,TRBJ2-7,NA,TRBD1,TGTGCCATCAGTAGGACAGGGGGGAACGAGCAGTACTTC,CAISRTGGNEQYF